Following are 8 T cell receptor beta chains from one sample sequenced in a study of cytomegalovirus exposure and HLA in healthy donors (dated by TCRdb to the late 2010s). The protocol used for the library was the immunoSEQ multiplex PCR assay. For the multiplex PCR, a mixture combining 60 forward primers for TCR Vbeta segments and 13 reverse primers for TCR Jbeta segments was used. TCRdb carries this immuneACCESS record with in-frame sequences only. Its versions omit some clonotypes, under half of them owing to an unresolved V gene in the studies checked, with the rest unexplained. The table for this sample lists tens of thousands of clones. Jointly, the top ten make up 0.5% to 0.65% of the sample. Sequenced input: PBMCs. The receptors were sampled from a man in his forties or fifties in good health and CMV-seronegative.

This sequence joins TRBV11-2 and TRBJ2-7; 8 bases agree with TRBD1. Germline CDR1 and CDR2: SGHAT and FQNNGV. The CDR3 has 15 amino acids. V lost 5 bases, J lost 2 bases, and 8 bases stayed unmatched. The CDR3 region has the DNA TGTGCCAGCAGCCCTTCGACAGGGGACCCCTACGAGCAGTACTTC. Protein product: CASSPSTGDPYEQYF.

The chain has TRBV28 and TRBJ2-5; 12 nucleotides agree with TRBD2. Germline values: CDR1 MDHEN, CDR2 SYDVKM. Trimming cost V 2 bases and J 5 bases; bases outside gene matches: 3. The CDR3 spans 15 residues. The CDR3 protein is CASSLGLAGTETQYF. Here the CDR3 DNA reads TGTGCCAGCAGTTTAGGACTAGCGGGGACCGAGACCCAGTACTTC.

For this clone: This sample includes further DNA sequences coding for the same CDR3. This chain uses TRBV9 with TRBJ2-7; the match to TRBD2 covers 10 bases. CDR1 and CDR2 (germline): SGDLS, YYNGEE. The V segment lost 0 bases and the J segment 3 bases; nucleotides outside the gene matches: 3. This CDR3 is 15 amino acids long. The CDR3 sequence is CASSVALAGVYEQYF. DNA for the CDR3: TGTGCCAGCAGCGTAGCCCTAGCGGGGGTCTACGAGCAGTACTTC.

CDR3: CASSGLAGNYNEQFF. In nucleotides, the CDR3 is TGTGCCAGCAGTGGACTAGCGGGGAACTACAATGAGCAGTTCTTC. This chain joins TRBV7-3 and TRBJ2-1, with TRBD2 matching over 12 bases. The CDR3 is 15 amino acids. The germline V gene encodes CDR1 SGHTA and CDR2 FQGTGA. Trimming at V came to 6 bases and at J to 3 bases, leaving 3 bases not matched to a gene.

The CDR3 nucleotides are TGTGCCACGGGGGGGAGTAGACAGGGTGAGACCCAGTACTTC. The encoded protein is CATGGSRQGETQYF. The chain uses TRBV10-3 and TRBJ2-5; a possible D gene is TRBD2 (8 bases). Trimming stripped 10 bases from V and 5 bases from J, with 20 bases between. This CDR3 has 14 residues. Germline CDR1 and CDR2: ENHRY and SYGVKD.

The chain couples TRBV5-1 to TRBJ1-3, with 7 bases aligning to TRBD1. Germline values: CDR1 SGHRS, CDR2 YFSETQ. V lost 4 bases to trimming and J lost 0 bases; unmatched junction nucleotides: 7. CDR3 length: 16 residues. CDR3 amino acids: CASSPLTGNSGNTIYF. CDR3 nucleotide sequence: TGCGCCAGCAGCCCTTTGACAGGGAACTCTGGAAACACCATATATTTT.

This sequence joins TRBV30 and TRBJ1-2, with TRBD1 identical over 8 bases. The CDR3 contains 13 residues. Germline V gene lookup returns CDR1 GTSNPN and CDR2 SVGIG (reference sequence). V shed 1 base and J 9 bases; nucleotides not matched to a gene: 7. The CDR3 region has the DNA TGTGCCTGGAGTGCTGGACAGGGTCAAAGCTACACCTTC. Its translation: CAWSAGQGQSYTF. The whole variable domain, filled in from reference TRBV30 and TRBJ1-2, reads SQTIHQWPATLVQPVGSPLSLECTVEGTSNPNLYWYRQAAGRGLQLLFYSVGIGQISSEVPQNLSASRPQDRQFILSSKKLLLSDSGFYLCAWSAGQGQSYTFGSGTRLTVV.

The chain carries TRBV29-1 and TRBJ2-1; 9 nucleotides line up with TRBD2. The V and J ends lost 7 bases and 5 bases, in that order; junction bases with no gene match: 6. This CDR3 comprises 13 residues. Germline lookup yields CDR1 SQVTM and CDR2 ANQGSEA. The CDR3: CSAQRGENNEQFF. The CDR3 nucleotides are TGCAGCGCCCAGCGGGGGGAGAACAATGAGCAGTTCTTC.